The 14 T cell receptor beta chains listed next were all sequenced from one sample in a study of blood T cells in healthy people across ages. Using a J-beta primer mix together with a sample-barcoded 5' primer, a second PCR was run for about 6 to 11 cycles. TCRdb used MiXCR to reprocess the 5' RACE reads, holding one entry per CDR3 protein. The table shows roughly 1.6 million distinct CDR3 sequences, with approximately 32% occurring only once. The sequenced material came from blood. These TCRs come from a woman in her twenties or thirties in good health.

This clonotype turned up a few times. V and J are TRBV29-1 and TRBJ1-4, with unresolved D. The CDR3 spans 13 residues. Germline V gives CDR1 SQVTM, CDR2 ANQGSEA. V lost 7 bases and J 7 bases, leaving 16 bases between the germline ends. This CDR3 reads CSATTRVREKLFF. The CDR3 region has the DNA TGCAGCGCCACAACACGAGTACGTGAAAAACTGTTTTTT.

The table lists this clonotype with a few counts. J is TRBJ2-7 and V is TRBV20-1; no clear D gene. Trimming left V 0 bases short and J 0 bases short, with 15 bases between. The CDR3 is 16 residues long. Germline CDR1 DFQATT, CDR2 SNEGSKA (reference sequence). The CDR3, as DNA: TGCAGTGCTAGAGATGGTTTAGGACCAAGCTCCTACGAGCAGTACTTC. Its translation is CSARDGLGPSSYEQYF.

The table lists this clonotype with a few counts. The rearrangement uses TRBV6-1 and TRBJ1-1; 7 bases line up with TRBD1. Losses at the gene ends were 8 bases for V and 2 bases for J; bases not matched to a gene: 8. Per the germline V gene, CDR1 is MNHNS and CDR2 is SASEGT. This CDR3 is 14 amino acids long. CDR3: CASRAHRGNTEAFF. The CDR3 coding sequence is TGTGCCAGCCGAGCCCACAGGGGTAACACTGAAGCTTTCTTT.

The chain combines TRBV9 with TRBJ2-1; 11 bases map to TRBD2. V lost 3 bases and J lost 9; bases outside the gene matches: 5. This CDR3 is built from 14 residues. Germline values: CDR1 SGDLS, CDR2 YYNGEE. This chain's CDR3 is CASSGVLAGGEQFF. CDR3 nucleotides: TGTGCCAGCAGCGGTGTGCTAGCGGGAGGTGAGCAGTTCTTC.

In its sample, this clonotype was seen a few times. J is TRBJ1-5 and V is TRBV12-3 or TRBV12-4; 7 bases agree with TRBD1. The ends lost 0 bases at V and 3 bases at J; junction bases unmatched: 2. CDR3 length: 15 residues. The CDR3 DNA is TGTGCCAGCAGTTTAGCCGGGACAGCCAATCAGCCCCAGCATTTT. Protein: CASSLAGTANQPQHF.

This rearrangement joins TRBV6-2 or TRBV6-3 to TRBJ2-5, with D tentatively TRBD2 (5 bases). CDR1 MNHEY and CDR2 SVGEGT come from the germline V gene. Trimming took 2 bases from V and 3 from J, leaving 16 bases between them. The CDR3 extends over 16 amino acids. CDR3: CASSYTTRQREETQYF. As DNA, the CDR3 is TGTGCCAGCAGTTACACGACGCGGCAGAGGGAAGAGACCCAGTACTTC.

There are a few counts of this clonotype. This chain uses TRBV29-1 with TRBJ2-7; D gene uncertain. Looked up from germline, CDR1 is SQVTM and CDR2 is ANQGSEA. The germline V and J ends were trimmed by 5 bases and 1 base, with 15 bases remaining between them. The CDR3 has 14 residues. The CDR3 protein is CSVKAQANSYEQYF. The CDR3 nucleotides read TGCAGCGTTAAAGCGCAGGCAAATTCCTACGAGCAGTACTTC.

V is TRBV6-5 and J is TRBJ2-5; D unresolved. With 0 bases removed from V and 3 bases from J, the gap between germline ends came to 11 bases. The CDR3 sequence is 15 residues long. Looked up from germline, CDR1 is MNHEY and CDR2 is SVGAGI. The CDR3 DNA sequence: TGTGCCAGCAGTTACTCAGTCGGAACTGAAGAGACCCAGTACTTC. Translation: CASSYSVGTEETQYF.

This clonotype has more than one count but fewer than ten. The chain carries TRBV15 and TRBJ2-1; 7 nucleotides match TRBD1. The CDR3 sequence is 15 residues long. Germline CDR1 is LNHNV and CDR2 is YYDKDF (reference sequence). The V and J ends lost 0 bases and 6 bases, in that order; junction bases with no gene match: 5. CDR3 residues: CATSRDPGQSNEQFF. DNA of the CDR3: TGTGCCACCAGCAGAGACCCGGGACAGAGCAATGAGCAGTTCTTC.

The chain links TRBV11-2 to TRBJ2-4; D is unresolved. Germline values: CDR1 SGHAT, CDR2 FQNNGV. This CDR3 comprises 10 residues. The CDR3 protein is CPEAKNIQYF. CDR3 DNA: TGTCCTGAAGCCAAAAACATTCAGTACTTC. Variable domain in full (rest from reference TRBV11-2 and TRBJ2-4): EAGVAQSPRYKIIEKRQSVAFWCNPISGHATLYWYQQILGQGPKLLIQFQNNGVVDDSQLPKDRFSAERLKGVDSTLKIQPAKLEDSAVYLCPEAKNIQYFGAGTRLSVL.

About this clonotype itself: One junction end does not reproduce the germline sequence, and a read error may be involved. The CDR3 nucleotides are TGTGCCAACAGCCATGGAGGGCGGGGGGCCTACAATGAGCAGTTCTTC. This gives the protein CANSHGGRGAYNEQFF. V usage is TRBV7-2 and J usage is TRBJ2-1, with 8 positions matching TRBD2. The length of the CDR3 is 16 residues. Germline lookup yields CDR1 SGHTA and CDR2 FQGNSA.

The V call is TRBV7-9, the J call TRBJ2-7; 14 positions match TRBD2. The J call may not be correct, given that the DNA end is closer to TRBJ2-5. CDR1 and CDR2 (germline): SEHNR, FQNEAQ (reference sequence). This CDR3 is 17 amino acids long. CDR3 loop: CASNPGGLAGGRETQYF. CDR3 DNA sequence: TGTGCCAGCAACCCAGGAGGACTAGCGGGAGGAAGAGAGACCCAGTACTTC.

This clonotype appeared many times. V and J are TRBV5-1 and TRBJ2-1; D remains ambiguous. The CDR3 spans 14 residues. In germline, CDR1 is SGHRS, CDR2 YFSETQ. V was cut by 4 bases and J by 6 bases, with 14 bases left in between. DNA for the CDR3: TGCGCCAGCAGCCTCAATCCCGGCGCCAATGAGCAGTTCTTC. It encodes CASSLNPGANEQFF.

The rearrangement uses TRBV4-1 and TRBJ2-2; D unclear. CDR3 length: 16 amino acids. Germline CDR1 reads MGHRA; CDR2 reads YSYEKL. The V end lost 1 base, the J end lost 0 bases, and 9 bases lay between the germline ends. For the CDR3, the DNA is TGCGCCAGCAGCCAAGGAGGTGGGCCGAACACCGGGGAGCTGTTTTTT. It translates to CASSQGGGPNTGELFF.